This T cell receptor beta chain was sequenced for a study of T-cell memory formation after mild COVID-19. The germline V gene encodes CDR1 LGHNA and CDR2 YSLEER. V dropped 1 base and J dropped 4; count of bases not matched to a gene: 9. This CDR3 is built from 17 residues. Via MiXCR, TCRdb re-called the 5' RACE reads, giving one row per CDR3 protein. The table shows hundreds of thousands of distinct CDR3 sequences, with 20% to 25% occurring only once. The material sequenced was PBMCs or a T cell subset sorted from them (not recorded which). This TCR was recovered from an adult woman who had mild COVID-19 (a few samples of this study predate the infection). Cell type and time point are not known. The rearrangement links TRBV4-3 to TRBJ2-7, with 11 bases identical to TRBD2. The chain's CDR3 is CASSQGLLAGGLYEQYF. The DNA of the CDR3 is TGCGCCAGCAGCCAAGGTCTTCTAGCGGGAGGACTGTACGAGCAGTACTTC.